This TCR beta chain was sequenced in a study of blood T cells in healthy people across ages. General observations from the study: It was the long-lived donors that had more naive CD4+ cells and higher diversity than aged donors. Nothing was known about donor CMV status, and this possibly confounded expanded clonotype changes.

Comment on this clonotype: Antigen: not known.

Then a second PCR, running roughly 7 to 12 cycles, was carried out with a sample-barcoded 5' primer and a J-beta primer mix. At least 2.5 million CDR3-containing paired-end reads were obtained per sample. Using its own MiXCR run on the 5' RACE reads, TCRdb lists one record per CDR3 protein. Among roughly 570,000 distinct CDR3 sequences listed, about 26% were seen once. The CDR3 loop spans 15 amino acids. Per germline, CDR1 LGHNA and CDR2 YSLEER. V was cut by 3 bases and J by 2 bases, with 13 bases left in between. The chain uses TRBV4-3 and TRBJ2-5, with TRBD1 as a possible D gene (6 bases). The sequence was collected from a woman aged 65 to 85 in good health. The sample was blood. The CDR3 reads CASSHRTANQETQYF. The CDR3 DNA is TGCGCCAGCAGCCACCGGACAGCAAATCAAGAGACCCAGTACTTC.